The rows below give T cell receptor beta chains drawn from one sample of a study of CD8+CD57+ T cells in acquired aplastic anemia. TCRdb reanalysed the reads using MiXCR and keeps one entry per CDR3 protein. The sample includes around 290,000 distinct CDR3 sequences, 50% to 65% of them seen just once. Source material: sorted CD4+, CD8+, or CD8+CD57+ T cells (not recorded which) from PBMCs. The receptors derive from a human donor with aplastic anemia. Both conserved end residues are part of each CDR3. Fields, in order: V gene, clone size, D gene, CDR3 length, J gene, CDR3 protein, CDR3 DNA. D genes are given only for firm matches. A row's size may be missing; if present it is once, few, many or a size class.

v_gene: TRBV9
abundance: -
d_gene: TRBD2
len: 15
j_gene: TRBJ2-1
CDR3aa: CASTLGRGSYNEQFF
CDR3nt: TGTGCCAGTACCCTCGGGCGGGGGAGCTACAATGAGCAGTTCTTC

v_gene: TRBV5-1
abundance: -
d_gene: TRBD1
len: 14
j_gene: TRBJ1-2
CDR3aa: CASSPYQGGDGYTF
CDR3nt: TGCGCCAGCAGCCCATACCAGGGGGGAGATGGCTACACCTTC

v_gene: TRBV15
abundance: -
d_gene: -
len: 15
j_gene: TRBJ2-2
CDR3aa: CATSRERGLVGELFF
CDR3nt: TGTGCCACCAGCAGAGAGCGGGGGCTGGTCGGGGAGCTGTTTTTT

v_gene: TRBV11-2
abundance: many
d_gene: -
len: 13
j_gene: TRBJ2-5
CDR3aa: CASSPGYQETQYF
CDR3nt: TGTGCCAGCAGCCCGGGTTACCAAGAGACCCAGTACTTC

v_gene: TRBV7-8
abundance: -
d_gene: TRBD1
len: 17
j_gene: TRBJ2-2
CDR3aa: CASSPGTGGSNTGELFF
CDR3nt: TGTGCCAGCAGCCCCGGGACAGGGGGGTCGAACACCGGGGAGCTGTTTTTT

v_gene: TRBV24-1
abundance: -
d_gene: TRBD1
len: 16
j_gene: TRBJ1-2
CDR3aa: CATSDRTGTGNYGYTF
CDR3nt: TGTGCCACCAGTGATCGAACCGGGACAGGGAACTATGGCTACACCTTC

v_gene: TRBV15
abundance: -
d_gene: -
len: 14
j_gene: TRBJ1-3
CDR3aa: CATSRVEGGNTIYF
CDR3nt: TGTGCCACCAGCAGGGTGGAGGGTGGAAACACCATATATTTT

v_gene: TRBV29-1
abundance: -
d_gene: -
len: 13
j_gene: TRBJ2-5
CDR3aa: CSLSYSFRETQYF
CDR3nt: TGCAGCTTGTCTTACAGCTTTAGGGAGACCCAGTACTTC

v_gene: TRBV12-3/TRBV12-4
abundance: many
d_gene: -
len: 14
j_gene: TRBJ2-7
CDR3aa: CASHPRGDSYEQYF
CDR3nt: TGTGCCAGCCATCCGCGCGGGGACTCCTACGAGCAGTACTTC

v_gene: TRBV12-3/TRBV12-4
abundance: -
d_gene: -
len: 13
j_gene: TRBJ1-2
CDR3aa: CASSLPENYGYTF
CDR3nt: TGTGCCAGCAGTTTACCAGAAAACTATGGCTACACCTTC